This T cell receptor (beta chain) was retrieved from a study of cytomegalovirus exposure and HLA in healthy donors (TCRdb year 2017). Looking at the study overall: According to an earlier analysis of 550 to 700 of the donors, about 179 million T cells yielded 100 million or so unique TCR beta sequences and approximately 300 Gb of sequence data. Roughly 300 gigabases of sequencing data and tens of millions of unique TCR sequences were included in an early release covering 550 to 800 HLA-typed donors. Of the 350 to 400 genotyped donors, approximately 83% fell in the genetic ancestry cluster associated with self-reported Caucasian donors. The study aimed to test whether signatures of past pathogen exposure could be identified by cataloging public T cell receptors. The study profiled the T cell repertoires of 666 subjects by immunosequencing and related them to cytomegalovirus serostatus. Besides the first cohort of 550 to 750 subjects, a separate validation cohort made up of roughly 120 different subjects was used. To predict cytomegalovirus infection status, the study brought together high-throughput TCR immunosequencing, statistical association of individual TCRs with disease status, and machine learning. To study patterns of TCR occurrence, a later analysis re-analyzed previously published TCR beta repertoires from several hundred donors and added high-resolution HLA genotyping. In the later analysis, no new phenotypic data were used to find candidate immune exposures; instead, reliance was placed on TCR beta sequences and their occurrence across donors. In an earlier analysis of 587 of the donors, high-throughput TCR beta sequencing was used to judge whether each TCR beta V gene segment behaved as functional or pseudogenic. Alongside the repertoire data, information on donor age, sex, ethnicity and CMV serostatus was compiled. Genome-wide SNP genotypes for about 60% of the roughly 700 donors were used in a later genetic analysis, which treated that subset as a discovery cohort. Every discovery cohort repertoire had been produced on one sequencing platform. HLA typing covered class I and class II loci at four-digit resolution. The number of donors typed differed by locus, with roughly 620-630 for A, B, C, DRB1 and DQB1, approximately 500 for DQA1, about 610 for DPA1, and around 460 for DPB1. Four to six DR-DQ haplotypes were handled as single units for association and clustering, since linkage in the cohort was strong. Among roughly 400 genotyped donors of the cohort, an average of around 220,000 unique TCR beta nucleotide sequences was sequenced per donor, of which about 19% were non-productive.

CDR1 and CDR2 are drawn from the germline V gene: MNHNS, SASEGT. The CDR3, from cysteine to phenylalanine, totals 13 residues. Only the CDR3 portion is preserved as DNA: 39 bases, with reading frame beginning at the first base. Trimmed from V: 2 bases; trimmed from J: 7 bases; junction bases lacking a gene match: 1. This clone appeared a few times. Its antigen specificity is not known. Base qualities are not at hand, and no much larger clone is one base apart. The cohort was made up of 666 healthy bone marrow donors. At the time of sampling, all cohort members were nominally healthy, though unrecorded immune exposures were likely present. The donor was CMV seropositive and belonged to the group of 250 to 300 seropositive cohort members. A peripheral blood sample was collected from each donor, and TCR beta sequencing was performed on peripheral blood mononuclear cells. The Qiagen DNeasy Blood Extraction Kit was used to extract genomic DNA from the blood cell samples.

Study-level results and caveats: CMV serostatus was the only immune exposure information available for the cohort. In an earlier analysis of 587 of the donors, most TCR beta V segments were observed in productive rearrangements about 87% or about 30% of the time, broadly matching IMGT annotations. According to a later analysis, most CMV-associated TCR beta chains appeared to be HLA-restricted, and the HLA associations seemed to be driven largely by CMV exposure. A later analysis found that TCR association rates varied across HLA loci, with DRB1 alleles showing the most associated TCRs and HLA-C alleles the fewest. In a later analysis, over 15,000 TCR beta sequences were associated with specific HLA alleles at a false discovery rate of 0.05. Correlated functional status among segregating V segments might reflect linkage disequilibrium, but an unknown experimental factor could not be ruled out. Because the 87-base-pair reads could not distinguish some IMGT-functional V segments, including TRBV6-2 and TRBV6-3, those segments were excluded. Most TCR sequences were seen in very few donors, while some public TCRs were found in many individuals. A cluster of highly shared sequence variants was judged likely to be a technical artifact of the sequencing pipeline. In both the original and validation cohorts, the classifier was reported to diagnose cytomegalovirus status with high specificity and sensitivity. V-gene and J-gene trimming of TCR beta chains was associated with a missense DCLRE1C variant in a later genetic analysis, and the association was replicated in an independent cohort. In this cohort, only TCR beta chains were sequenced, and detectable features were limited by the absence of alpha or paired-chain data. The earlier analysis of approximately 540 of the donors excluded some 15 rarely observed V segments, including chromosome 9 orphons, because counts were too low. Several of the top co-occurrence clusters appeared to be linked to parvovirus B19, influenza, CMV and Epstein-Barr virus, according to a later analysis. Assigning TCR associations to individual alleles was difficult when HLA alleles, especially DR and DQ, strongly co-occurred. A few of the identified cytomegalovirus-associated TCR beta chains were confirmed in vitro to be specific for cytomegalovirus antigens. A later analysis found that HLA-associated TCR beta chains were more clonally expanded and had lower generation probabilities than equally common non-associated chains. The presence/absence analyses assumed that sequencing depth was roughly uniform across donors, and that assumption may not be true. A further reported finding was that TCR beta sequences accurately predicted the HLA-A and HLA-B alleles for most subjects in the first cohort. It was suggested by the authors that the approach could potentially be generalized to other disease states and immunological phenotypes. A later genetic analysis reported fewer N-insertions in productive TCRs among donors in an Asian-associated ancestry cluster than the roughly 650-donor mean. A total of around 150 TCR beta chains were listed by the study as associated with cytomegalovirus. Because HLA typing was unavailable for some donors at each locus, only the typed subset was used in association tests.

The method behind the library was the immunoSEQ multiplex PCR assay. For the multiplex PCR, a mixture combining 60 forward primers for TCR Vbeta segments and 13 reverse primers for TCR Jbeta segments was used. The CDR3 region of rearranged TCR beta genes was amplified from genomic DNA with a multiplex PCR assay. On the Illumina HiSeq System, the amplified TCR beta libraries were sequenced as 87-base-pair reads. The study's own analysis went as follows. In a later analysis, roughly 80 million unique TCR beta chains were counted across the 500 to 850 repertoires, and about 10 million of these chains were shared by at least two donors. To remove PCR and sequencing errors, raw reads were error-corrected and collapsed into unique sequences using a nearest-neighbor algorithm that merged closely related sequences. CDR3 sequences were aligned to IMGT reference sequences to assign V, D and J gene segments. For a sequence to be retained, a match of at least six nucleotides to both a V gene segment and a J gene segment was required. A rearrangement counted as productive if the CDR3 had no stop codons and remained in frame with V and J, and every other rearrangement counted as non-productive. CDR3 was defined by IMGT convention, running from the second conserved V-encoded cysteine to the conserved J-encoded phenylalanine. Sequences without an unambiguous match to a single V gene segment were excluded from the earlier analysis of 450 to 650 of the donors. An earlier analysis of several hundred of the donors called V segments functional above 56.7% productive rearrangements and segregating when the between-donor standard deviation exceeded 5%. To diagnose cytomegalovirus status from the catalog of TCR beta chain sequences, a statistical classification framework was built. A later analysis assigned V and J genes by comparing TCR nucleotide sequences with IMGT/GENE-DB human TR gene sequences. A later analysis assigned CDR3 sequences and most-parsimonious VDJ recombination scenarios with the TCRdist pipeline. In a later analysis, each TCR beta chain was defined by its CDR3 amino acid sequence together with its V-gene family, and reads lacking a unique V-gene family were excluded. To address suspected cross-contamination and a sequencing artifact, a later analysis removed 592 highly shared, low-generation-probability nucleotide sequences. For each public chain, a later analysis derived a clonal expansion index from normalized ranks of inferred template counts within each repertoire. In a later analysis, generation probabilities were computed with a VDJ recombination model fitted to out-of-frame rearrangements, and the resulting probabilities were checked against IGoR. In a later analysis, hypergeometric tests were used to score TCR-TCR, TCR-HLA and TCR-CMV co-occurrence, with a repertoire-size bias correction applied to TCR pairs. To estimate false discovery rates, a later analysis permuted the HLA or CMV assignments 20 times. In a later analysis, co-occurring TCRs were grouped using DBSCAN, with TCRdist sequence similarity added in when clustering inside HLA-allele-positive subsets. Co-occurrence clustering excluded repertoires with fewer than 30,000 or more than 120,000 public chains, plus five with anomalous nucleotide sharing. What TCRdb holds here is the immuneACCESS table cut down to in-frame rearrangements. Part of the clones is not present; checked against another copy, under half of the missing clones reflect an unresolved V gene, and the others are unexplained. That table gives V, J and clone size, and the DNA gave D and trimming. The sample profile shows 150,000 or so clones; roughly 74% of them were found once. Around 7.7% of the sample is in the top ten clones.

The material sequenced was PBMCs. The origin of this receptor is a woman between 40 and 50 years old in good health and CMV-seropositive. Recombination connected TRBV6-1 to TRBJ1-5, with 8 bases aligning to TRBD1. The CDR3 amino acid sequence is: CASSEQGAQPQHF. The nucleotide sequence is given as TGTGCCAGCAGTGAACAGGGGGCGCAGCCCCAGCATTTT.